This T cell receptor (beta chain) was observed in a study of cytomegalovirus exposure and HLA in healthy donors. Findings and caveats of the study: In a later analysis, V- and J-gene trimming of beta chains associated with a DCLRE1C missense variant, replicated independently.

The primer mix had 60 Vbeta and 13 Jbeta primers. Here immunoSEQ multiplex PCR was the method, and the copy in TCRdb shows in-frame clones only, minus some. Here the sample spans about 160,000 clones, 60% to 85% being singletons. CDR1 is MNHNS, CDR2 SASEGT, per germline. The V and J ends lost 0 bases and 0 bases respectively, with 8 bases between them. The CDR3 extends over 15 amino acids. This clone showed up just a few times. No antigen is known for it. This receptor was identified in a woman aged 35 to 49 in good health and CMV-seronegative. The chain links TRBV6-1 to TRBJ1-1, with D uncertain. The specimen sequenced was PBMCs. CDR3 nucleotide sequence: TGTGCCAGCAGTGAAGCAGCGGTTATGAACACTGAAGCTTTCTTT. Protein: CASSEAAVMNTEAFF.